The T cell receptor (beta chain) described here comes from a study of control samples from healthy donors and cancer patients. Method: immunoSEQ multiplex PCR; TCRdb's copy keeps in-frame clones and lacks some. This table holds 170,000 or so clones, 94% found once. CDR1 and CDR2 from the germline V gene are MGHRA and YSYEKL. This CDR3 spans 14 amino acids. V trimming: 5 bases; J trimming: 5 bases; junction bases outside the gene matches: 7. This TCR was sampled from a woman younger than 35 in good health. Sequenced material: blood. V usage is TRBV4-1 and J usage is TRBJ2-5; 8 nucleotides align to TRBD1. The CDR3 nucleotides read TGCGCCAGCAGCATCCGGGACAGGTCTGAGACCCAGTACTTC. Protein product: CASSIRDRSETQYF.